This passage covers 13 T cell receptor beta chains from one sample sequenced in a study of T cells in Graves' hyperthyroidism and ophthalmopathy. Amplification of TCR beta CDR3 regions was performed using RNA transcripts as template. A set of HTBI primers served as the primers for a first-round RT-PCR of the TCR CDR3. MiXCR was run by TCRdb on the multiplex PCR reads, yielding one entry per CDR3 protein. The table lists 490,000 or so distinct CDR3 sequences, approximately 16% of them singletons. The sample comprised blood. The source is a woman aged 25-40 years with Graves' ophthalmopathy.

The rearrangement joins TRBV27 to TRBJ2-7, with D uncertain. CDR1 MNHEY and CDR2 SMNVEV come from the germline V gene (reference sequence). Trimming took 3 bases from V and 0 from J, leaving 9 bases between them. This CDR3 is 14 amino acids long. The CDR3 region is CASSFSRSSYEQYF. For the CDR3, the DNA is TGTGCCAGCAGTTTTAGCCGGAGCTCCTACGAGCAGTACTTC.

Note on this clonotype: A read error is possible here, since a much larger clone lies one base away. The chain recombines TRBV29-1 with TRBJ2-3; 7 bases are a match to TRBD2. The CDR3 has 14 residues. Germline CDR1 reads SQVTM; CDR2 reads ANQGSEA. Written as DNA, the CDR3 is TGCAGCGTTGCTAGCGGTCGTAGCACAGGTACGCAGTATTTT. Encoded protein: CSVASGRSTGTQYF.

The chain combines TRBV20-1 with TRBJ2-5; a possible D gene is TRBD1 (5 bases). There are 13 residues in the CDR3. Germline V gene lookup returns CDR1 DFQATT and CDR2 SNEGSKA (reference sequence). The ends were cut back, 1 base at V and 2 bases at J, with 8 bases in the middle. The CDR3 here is CSARGQFQETQYF. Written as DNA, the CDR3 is TGCAGTGCTAGAGGACAGTTTCAAGAGACCCAGTACTTC.

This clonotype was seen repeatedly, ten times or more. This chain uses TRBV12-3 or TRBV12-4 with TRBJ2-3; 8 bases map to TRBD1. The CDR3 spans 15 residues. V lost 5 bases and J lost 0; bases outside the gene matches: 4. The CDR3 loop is CASSPQGASTDTQYF. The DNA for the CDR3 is TGTGCCAGCAGTCCCCAGGGGGCCAGCACAGATACGCAGTATTTT.

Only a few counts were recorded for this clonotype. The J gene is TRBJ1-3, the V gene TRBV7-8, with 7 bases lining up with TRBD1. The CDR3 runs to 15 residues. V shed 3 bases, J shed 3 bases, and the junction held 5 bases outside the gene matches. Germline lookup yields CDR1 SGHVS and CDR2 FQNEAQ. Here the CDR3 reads CASSLGDRDGNTIYF. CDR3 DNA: TGTGCCAGCAGCTTGGGAGACAGGGATGGAAACACCATATATTTT.

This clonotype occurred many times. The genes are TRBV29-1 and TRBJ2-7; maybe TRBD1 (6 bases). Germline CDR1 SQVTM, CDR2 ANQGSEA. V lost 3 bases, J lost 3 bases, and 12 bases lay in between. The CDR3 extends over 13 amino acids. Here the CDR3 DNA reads TGCAGCGTTGATGAACAGGGTAGCTACGAGCAGTACTTC. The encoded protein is CSVDEQGSYEQYF.

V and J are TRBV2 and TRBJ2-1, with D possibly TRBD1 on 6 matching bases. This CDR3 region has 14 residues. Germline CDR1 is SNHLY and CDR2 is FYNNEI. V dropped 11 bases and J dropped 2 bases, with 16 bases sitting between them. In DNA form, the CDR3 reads TGTGCCGGCGCCGGGACAAAGCCCTACAATGAGCAGTTCTTC. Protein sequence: CAGAGTKPYNEQFF.

The CDR3 protein is CASSLYGTGQETQYF. The CDR3 DNA sequence: TGCGCCAGCAGCTTGTACGGGACAGGTCAAGAGACCCAGTACTTC. The J gene is TRBJ2-5, the V gene TRBV5-1; 8 bases match TRBD1. The germline CDR1 and CDR2 sequences are SGHRS and YFSETQ. The CDR3 is 15 residues long. With 1 base clipped from V and 2 bases from J, the junction kept 4 bases outside the gene matches.

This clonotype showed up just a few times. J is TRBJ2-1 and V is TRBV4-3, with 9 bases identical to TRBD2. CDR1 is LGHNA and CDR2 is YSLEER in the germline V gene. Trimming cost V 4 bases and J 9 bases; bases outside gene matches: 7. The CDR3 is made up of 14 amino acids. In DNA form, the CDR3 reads TGCGCCAGCAGCCTAGCGGGAGAAGGTGGTGAGCAGTTCTTC. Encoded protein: CASSLAGEGGEQFF.

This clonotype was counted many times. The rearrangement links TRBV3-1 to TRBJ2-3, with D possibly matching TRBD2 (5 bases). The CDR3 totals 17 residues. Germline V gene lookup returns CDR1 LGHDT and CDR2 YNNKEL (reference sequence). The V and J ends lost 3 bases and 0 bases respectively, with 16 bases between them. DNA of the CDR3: TGTGCCAGCAGCCATCCTTTGGACCGGACTAGCACAGATACGCAGTATTTT. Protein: CASSHPLDRTSTDTQYF.

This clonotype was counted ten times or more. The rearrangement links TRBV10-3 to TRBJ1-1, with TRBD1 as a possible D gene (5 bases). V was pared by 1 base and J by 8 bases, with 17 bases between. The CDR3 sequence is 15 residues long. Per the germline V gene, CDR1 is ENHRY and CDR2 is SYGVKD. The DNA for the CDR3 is TGTGCCATCAGTGAGTGGTACGGCACCAGGGAAGAAGCTTTCTTT. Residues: CAISEWYGTREEAFF.

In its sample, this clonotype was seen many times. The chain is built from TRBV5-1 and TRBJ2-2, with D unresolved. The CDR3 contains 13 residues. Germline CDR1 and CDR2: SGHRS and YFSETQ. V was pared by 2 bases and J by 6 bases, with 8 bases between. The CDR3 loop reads CASSFERPGELFF. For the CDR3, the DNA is TGCGCCAGCAGCTTCGAACGGCCCGGGGAGCTGTTTTTT.

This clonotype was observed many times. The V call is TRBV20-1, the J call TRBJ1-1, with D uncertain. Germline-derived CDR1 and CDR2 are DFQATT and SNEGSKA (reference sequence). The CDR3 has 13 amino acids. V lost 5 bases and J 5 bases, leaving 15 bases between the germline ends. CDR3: CSADAGGRTEAFF. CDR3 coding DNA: TGCAGTGCTGATGCCGGAGGTCGAACTGAAGCTTTCTTT.